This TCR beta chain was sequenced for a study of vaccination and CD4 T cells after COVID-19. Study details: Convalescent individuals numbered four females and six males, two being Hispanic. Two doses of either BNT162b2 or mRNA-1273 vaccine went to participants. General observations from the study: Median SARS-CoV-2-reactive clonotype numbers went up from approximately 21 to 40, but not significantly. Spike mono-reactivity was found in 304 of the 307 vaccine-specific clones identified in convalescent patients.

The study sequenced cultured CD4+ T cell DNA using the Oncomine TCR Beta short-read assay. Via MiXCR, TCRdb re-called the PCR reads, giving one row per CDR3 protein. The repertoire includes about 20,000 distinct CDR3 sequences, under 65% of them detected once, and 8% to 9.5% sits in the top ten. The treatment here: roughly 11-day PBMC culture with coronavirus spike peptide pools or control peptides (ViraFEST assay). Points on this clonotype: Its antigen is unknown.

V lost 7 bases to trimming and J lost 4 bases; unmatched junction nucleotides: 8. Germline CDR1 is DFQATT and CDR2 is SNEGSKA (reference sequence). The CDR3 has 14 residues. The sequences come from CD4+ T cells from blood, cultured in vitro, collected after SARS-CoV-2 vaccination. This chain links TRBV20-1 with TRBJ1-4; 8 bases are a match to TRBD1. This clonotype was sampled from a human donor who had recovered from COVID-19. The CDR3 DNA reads TGCAGTGTGGGGACAGGTTTAGGTAATGAAAAACTGTTTTTT. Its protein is CSVGTGLGNEKLFF.